The 25 T cell receptor beta chains presented below share a single source sample, sequenced in a study of cytomegalovirus exposure and HLA in healthy donors. Primers: 60 Vbeta forward and 13 Jbeta reverse. Measured with immunoSEQ multiplex PCR; TCRdb has only the in-frame clones, and not every one. The data contain 69,000 or so clones, 60% to 75% of them singletons. The sample consisted of PBMCs. These receptors were taken from a woman aged 55 to 70 in good health and CMV-seropositive.

The CDR3 region has the DNA TGCGCCAGCAGCTTGGCGGTGTACCAAGAGACCCAGTACTTC. This encodes CASSLAVYQETQYF. The rearrangement links TRBV5-1 to TRBJ2-5; D is unresolved. The CDR3 sequence is 14 residues long. Germline CDR1 and CDR2: SGHRS and YFSETQ. Trimming stripped 0 bases from V and 0 bases from J, with 6 bases between.

This chain links TRBV6-5 with TRBJ1-2; TRBD1 matches at 9 bases. This CDR3 has 15 residues. Trimming removed 0 bases from V and 2 bases from J; junction bases left unmatched: 1. Germline CDR1 and CDR2: MNHEY and SVGAGI. CDR3 sequence: CASSYSGQGNYGYTF. The DNA of the CDR3 is TGTGCCAGCAGTTACTCCGGACAGGGGAACTATGGCTACACCTTC.

This chain joins TRBV30 and TRBJ1-4; the match to TRBD1 covers 7 bases. This CDR3 contains 13 residues. CDR1 is GTSNPN and CDR2 is SVGIG in the germline V gene (reference sequence). V trimming: 1 base; J trimming: 8 bases; junction bases outside the gene matches: 4. The CDR3 region is CAWSGQGGEKLFF. The CDR3 DNA sequence: TGTGCCTGGAGTGGACAGGGAGGAGAAAAACTGTTTTTT.

The chain links TRBV5-4 to TRBJ2-1; 8 bases line up with TRBD2. Unmatched junction bases numbered 5, after V lost 3 bases and J lost 0 bases. Germline-derived CDR1 and CDR2 are SGHNT and YYREEE (reference sequence). This CDR3 is built from 16 residues. Here the CDR3 DNA reads TGTGCCAGCAGCTCGGTAGCGGGGACCTCCTACAATGAGCAGTTCTTC. It specifies CASSSVAGTSYNEQFF.

This clone turned up a few times. The chain uses TRBV19 and TRBJ1-1; 7 nucleotides agree with TRBD1. With 4 bases clipped from V and 3 bases from J, the junction kept 8 bases outside the gene matches. This CDR3 comprises 15 residues. CDR1 is LNHDA, CDR2 SQIVND, per germline (reference sequence). CDR3 sequence (DNA): TGTGCCAGTAGTAGCGGGACAGCGGGGGACACTGAAGCTTTCTTT. It specifies CASSSGTAGDTEAFF.

The V and J genes are TRBV30 and TRBJ1-1, with D unclear. The CDR3 is made up of 13 amino acids. Germline CDR1 is GTSNPN and CDR2 is SVGIG (reference sequence). With 0 bases removed from V and 5 bases from J, the gap between germline ends came to 10 bases. As DNA, the CDR3 is TGTGCCTGGAGTGTAGGCCCGGGGACTGAAGCTTTCTTT. Protein sequence: CAWSVGPGTEAFF.

This clone turned up a few times. The CDR3 nucleotides are TGTGCCAGCAGCTTGAAGCGGGAGGGCACAGATACGCAGTATTTT. Its protein is CASSLKREGTDTQYF. This chain links TRBV13 with TRBJ2-3; TRBD2 agrees at 9 bases. Germline V gene lookup returns CDR1 PRHDT and CDR2 FYEKMQ (reference sequence). There are 15 residues in the CDR3. J lost 1 base, V lost 3 bases, and 2 bases had no gene match.

The chain combines TRBV18 with TRBJ1-5; the match to TRBD1 covers 8 bases. The CDR3 consists of 16 residues. V lost 2 bases, J lost 2 bases, and 5 bases stayed unmatched. CDR1 KGHSH and CDR2 LQKENI come from the germline V gene. CDR3 sequence reads: CASSPGTGGRNQPQHF. The DNA of the CDR3 is TGTGCCAGCTCACCAGGGACAGGCGGCCGCAATCAGCCCCAGCATTTT. Variable domain in full (rest from reference TRBV18 and TRBJ1-5): NAGVMQNPRHLVRRRGQEARLRCSPMKGHSHVYWYRQLPEEGLKFMVYLQKENIIDESGMPKERFSAEFPKEGPSILRIQQVVRGDSAAYFCASSPGTGGRNQPQHFGDGTRLSIL.

This chain links TRBV5-8 with TRBJ1-5; weak D call: TRBD1 (5 bases). The ends were cut back, 1 base at V and 6 bases at J, with 14 bases in the middle. The CDR3 has 15 residues. CDR1 is SGHTS, CDR2 YDEGEE, per germline. The CDR3 coding sequence is TGTGCCAGCAGCTTGCTGCGGGGGGTCGTTCAGCCCCAGCATTTT. It specifies CASSLLRGVVQPQHF.

V and J are TRBV5-6 and TRBJ2-7; weak D call: TRBD2 (5 bases). V lost 4 bases and J lost 2, with 16 bases in between. CDR3 length: 15 amino acids. CDR1 is SGHDT and CDR2 is YYEEEE in the germline V gene. For the CDR3, the DNA is TGTGCCAGCAGCGAGGGTGGGTGGAATCCCTACGAGCAGTACTTC. Its protein is CASSEGGWNPYEQYF.

The rearrangement links TRBV11-3 to TRBJ1-1; the D is unclear. The ends were cut back, 5 bases at V and 2 bases at J, with 15 bases in the middle. CDR3 length equals 15 residues. Germline CDR1 SGHNT, CDR2 YENEEA. The chain's CDR3 is CASSLRPGSNTEAFF. The CDR3 bases are TGTGCCAGCAGCCTCCGCCCGGGGTCAAACACTGAAGCTTTCTTT.

The chain recombines TRBV7-3 with TRBJ1-1; TRBD1 might be the D (6 bases). Trimming removed 2 bases from V and 4 bases from J, with 17 bases in between. Germline assignment: CDR1 SGHTA and CDR2 FQGTGA. The CDR3 covers 16 residues. DNA for the CDR3: TGTGCCAGCAGCTTAGGCAGGGGTGAAGATAGCACTGAAGCTTTCTTT. Its protein product is CASSLGRGEDSTEAFF.

The gene calls are TRBV14 and TRBJ2-6; maybe TRBD2 (6 bases). The length of the CDR3 is 16 residues. The germline V gene encodes CDR1 SGHDN and CDR2 FVKESK. V dropped 1 base and J dropped 4 bases, with 11 bases sitting between them. The CDR3 sequence is CASSQVAGLGANVLTF. The CDR3, as DNA: TGTGCCAGCAGCCAAGTCGCGGGGCTCGGGGCCAACGTCCTGACTTTC.

The rearrangement uses TRBV29-1 and TRBJ2-3; 10 positions agree with TRBD2. Germline V gene lookup returns CDR1 SQVTM and CDR2 ANQGSEA. After removal of 8 bases from V and 2 bases from J, the junction contained 7 bases not matched to a gene. The CDR3 has 14 amino acids. The CDR3 nucleotides read TGCAGCTCGAAACTAGCGGGATTCACAGATACGCAGTATTTT. This codes for CSSKLAGFTDTQYF.

The chain is built from TRBV5-1 and TRBJ2-1; 13 positions agree with TRBD2. The CDR3 loop spans 15 amino acids. Per the germline V gene, CDR1 is SGHRS and CDR2 is YFSETQ. V was pared by 3 bases and J by 7 bases, with 4 bases of the junction left unmatched. DNA of the CDR3: TGCGCCAGCAGCTGGACTAGCGGGAGCGGGAATGAGCAGTTCTTC. Protein: CASSWTSGSGNEQFF.

V is TRBV5-6 and J is TRBJ1-2, with 9 bases lining up with TRBD1. The CDR3 runs to 15 residues. The V segment lost 4 bases and the J segment 6 bases; nucleotides outside the gene matches: 10. Germline lookup yields CDR1 SGHDT and CDR2 YYEEEE. The CDR3 DNA sequence: TGTGCCAGCAGCCAGACCGGGACAGGGACTAATGGCTACACCTTC. It codes for CASSQTGTGTNGYTF.

V and J are TRBV18 and TRBJ2-7; 7 bases fit TRBD1. V was clipped by 2 bases and J by 7 bases; unmatched bases: 11. Germline assignment: CDR1 KGHSH and CDR2 LQKENI. This CDR3 comprises 15 residues. CDR3 amino acids: CASSPFRGGEGEQYF. The CDR3 nucleotides are TGTGCCAGCTCACCATTCCGAGGGGGCGAGGGGGAGCAGTACTTC.

The chain employs TRBV15 and TRBJ2-1; a possible D gene is TRBD1 (5 bases). Trimming removed 1 base from V and 15 bases from J, with 10 bases in between. The CDR3 totals 11 residues. Germline V gene lookup returns CDR1 LNHNV and CDR2 YYDKDF (reference sequence). The CDR3 DNA follows: TGTGCCACCAGCAGAGGGACACGGCCGTTCTTC. Its protein is CATSRGTRPFF.

The rearrangement joins TRBV6-5 to TRBJ1-1; unclear D gene. The germline V gene has CDR1 MNHEY and CDR2 SVGAGI. The V and J ends lost 0 bases and 5 bases respectively, with 10 bases between them. The CDR3 length is 14 residues. CDR3 residues: CASSYSAARTEAFF. The CDR3 DNA sequence: TGTGCCAGCAGTTACTCGGCCGCGCGGACTGAAGCTTTCTTT.

The chain joins TRBV5-4 to TRBJ2-7; 7 bases line up with TRBD1. The CDR3 has 14 amino acids. Germline V gives CDR1 SGHNT, CDR2 YYREEE (reference sequence). V was pared by 4 bases and J by 5 bases, with 9 bases of the junction left unmatched. The CDR3 coding sequence is TGTGCCAGCAGCACCCAGACAGGGCAGGACGAGCAGTACTTC. Translated: CASSTQTGQDEQYF. Combining the CDR3 with reference TRBV5-4 and TRBJ2-7 gives the whole variable domain ETGVTQSPTHLIKTRGQQVTLRCSSQSGHNTVSWYQQALGQGPQFIFQYYREEENGRGNFPPRFSGLQFPNYSSELNVNALELDDSALYLCASSTQTGQDEQYFGPGTRLTVT.

The V and J genes are TRBV9 and TRBJ2-3; D possibly corresponds to TRBD1 (6 bases). Trimming left V 2 bases short and J 4 bases short, with 20 bases between. In germline, CDR1 is SGDLS, CDR2 YYNGEE. The CDR3 length is 17 residues. CDR3 nucleotides: TGTGCCAGCAGCGTCGGGTACAGGGAAAGAACACCAGATACGCAGTATTTT. It is translated as CASSVGYRERTPDTQYF.

CDR3 protein: CASIEGYSNQPQHF. DNA of the CDR3: TGTGCCAGTATCGAGGGCTATAGCAATCAGCCCCAGCATTTT. The chain couples TRBV19 to TRBJ1-5, with D unresolved. From germline, CDR1 is LNHDA and CDR2 SQIVND (reference sequence). V gave up 7 bases and J gave up 0 bases, with 10 bases separating them. The CDR3 has 14 amino acids.

The rearrangement links TRBV5-1 to TRBJ1-1, with D hard to call. Germline CDR1 reads SGHRS; CDR2 reads YFSETQ. V shed 5 bases and J shed 2 bases, with 10 bases lying between them. This CDR3 is built from 13 residues. This CDR3 is CASRGDGNTEAFF. In DNA form, the CDR3 reads TGCGCCAGCAGAGGAGACGGAAACACTGAAGCTTTCTTT.

The chain links TRBV7-8 to TRBJ2-5; D unresolved. This CDR3 region has 13 residues. Looked up from germline, CDR1 is SGHVS and CDR2 is FQNEAQ. Trimming cost V 4 bases and J 5 bases, with 11 bases left between them. CDR3 amino acids: CASSSDKEETQYF. CDR3 DNA sequence: TGTGCCAGCAGCTCCGACAAAGAGGAGACCCAGTACTTC. The whole variable domain, remainder taken from reference TRBV7-8 and TRBJ2-5, is GAGVSQSPRYKVAKRGQDVALRCDPISGHVSLFWYQQALGQGPEFLTYFQNEAQLDKSGLPSDRFFAERPEGSVSTLKIQRTQQEDSAVYLCASSSDKEETQYFGPGTRLLVL.

This clone was counted a few times. This sequence joins TRBV29-1 and TRBJ1-1; a possible D gene is TRBD1 (5 bases). Deletions cut 4 bases from V and 1 base from J, with 7 bases between. The CDR3 runs 12 residues. Germline CDR1 and CDR2: SQVTM and ANQGSEA. The CDR3 here is CSVARANTEAFF. The CDR3 nucleotides read TGCAGCGTTGCCAGGGCGAACACTGAAGCTTTCTTT. Full variable domain (remainder filled in from reference TRBV29-1 and TRBJ1-1): SAVISQKPSRDICQRGTSLTIQCQVDSQVTMMFWYRQQPGQSLTLIATANQGSEATYESGFVIDKFPISRPNLTFSTLTVSNMSPEDSSIYLCSVARANTEAFFGQGTRLTVV.